Listed below are T cell receptor beta chains from one sample, sequenced in a study of CD8 T cells in Susac syndrome. TCRdb ran MiXCR on the immunoSEQ multiplex PCR reads and lists one entry per CDR3 protein. This table has about 76,000 distinct CDR3 sequences, about 93% appearing once. Sequencing used CD8+ T cells from PBMCs. Receptor source: a human donor with Susac syndrome. The CDR3 runs from the conserved cysteine through the conserved F or W.

V gene	J gene	CDR3 protein
TRBV6-5	TRBJ2-1	CASSFLAGGVYNEQFF
TRBV2	TRBJ2-1	CASVGADEQFF
TRBV6-2/TRBV6-3	TRBJ2-7	CASSQTGHEQYF
TRBV11-2	TRBJ1-2	CASSLGAARVGLTSGGYTF
TRBV15	TRBJ1-1	CATSKTGPSTEAFF
TRBV19	TRBJ2-1	CASSVRGALNEQFF
TRBV18	TRBJ2-1	CASSQARGDEQFF
TRBV9	TRBJ1-5	CASSEGTASNQPQHF
TRBV14	TRBJ1-1	CASSYRGSTEAFF
TRBV6-5	TRBJ2-3	CASSLGLAGGTDTQYF
TRBV4-3	TRBJ2-1	CASSLLLAPTYNEQFF
TRBV6-6	TRBJ1-5	CASAEGGQPQHF
TRBV25-1	TRBJ1-1	CASSSGKNTEAFF
TRBV7-9	TRBJ2-4	CASSLASSGRAVAKNIQYF
TRBV7-2	TRBJ2-7	CASSFFVARVEQYF
TRBV7-9	TRBJ2-5	CASSPTVQETQYF
TRBV28	TRBJ2-1	CATKEASGISYNEQFF
TRBV6-1	TRBJ2-2	CASDRDTEVPGRTGELFF
TRBV7-2	TRBJ2-2	CASTSTGELFF
TRBV30	TRBJ2-7	CAWSAWTGSEQYF
TRBV4-1	TRBJ1-1	CASRDRGNTEAFF
TRBV20-1	TRBJ1-5	CSAVLGQGLNQPQHF
TRBV5-1	TRBJ1-6	CASRGSGTLNSPLHF
TRBV20-1	TRBJ2-7	CSADMGLAVYEQYF
TRBV6-2/TRBV6-3	TRBJ2-7	CASSWKGFKYF
TRBV12-3/TRBV12-4	TRBJ2-3	CASSLAGQEVYF
TRBV28	TRBJ2-5	CASSPPRGGRETQHF
TRBV7-7	TRBJ2-3	CASSLAPGLAADTQYF
TRBV18	TRBJ2-3	CASSRPTDTQYF
TRBV3-1	TRBJ2-5	CASSPGASGGAGQETQYF
TRBV27	TRBJ1-2	CASRPSTGPGYTF
TRBV3-1	TRBJ2-7	CASSQGGLASTYEQYF
TRBV20-1	TRBJ2-7	CSATVSGGFTYEQYF
TRBV28	TRBJ2-3	CASSFIAGGIADTQYF
TRBV6-1	TRBJ2-7	CASSVGLASSYEQYF
TRBV6-5	TRBJ2-7	CASSLTSGRNPYEQYF
TRBV5-1	TRBJ2-3	CASRLGQTSTDTQYF
TRBV4-1	TRBJ1-5	CASSHRTGRLDQPQHF
TRBV20-1	TRBJ2-4	CSALLGTTAKNIQYF
TRBV7-9	TRBJ2-7	CASSTRQGEKNYEQYF
TRBV7-6	TRBJ2-7	CASSLVGNEQYF
TRBV29-1	TRBJ2-1	CSVEVIAGGPLSEQFF
TRBV4-1	TRBJ2-7	CASSQASREVYEQYF
TRBV2	TRBJ2-3	CASSELAGVSDTQYF
TRBV4-1	TRBJ2-1	CASSQGASRGQFF
TRBV30	TRBJ1-5	CAWSQGDNQPQHF
TRBV27	TRBJ2-7	CASSPHRDLNEQYF
TRBV14	TRBJ2-3	CASSEGMNTDTQYF
TRBV2	TRBJ1-5	CASQAGWDSNQPQHF
TRBV19	TRBJ1-2	CASRPQLGAAYGYTF
TRBV20-1	TRBJ2-7	CSAYTQGALSYEQYF